The rows below give T cell receptor beta chains drawn from one sample of a study of shared clonotypes between healthy human individuals. Assay: immunoSEQ multiplex PCR; the TCRdb copy retains only in-frame clones and omits some. The sample yields millions of clones, about 92% seen once. Sequencing input: naive CD4+ T cells from PBMCs. Receptor source: a man younger than 35 in good health. Some clones in this sample may be carry-over from other donors' samples. The CDR3 runs from the conserved cysteine through the conserved F or W. The order of the fields is V gene, D gene, clone size, J gene, CDR3 DNA, CDR3 protein. A D gene is named only where the DNA matches it firmly. Clone size is not always given. Where it is, it says once, few, many or a class for expanded clones.

v_call: TRBV27; d_call: .; clone_size: .; j_call: TRBJ2-7; cdr3_nt: TGTGCCAGCAGCCGTATGGGACCTACAAAGTCCTACGAGCAGTACTTC; cdr3_aa: CASSRMGPTKSYEQYF
v_call: TRBV7-2; d_call: TRBD2; clone_size: .; j_call: TRBJ2-7; cdr3_nt: TGTGCCAGCAGCTTAGCAAGCGGGAGGGCCTACGAGCAGTACTTC; cdr3_aa: CASSLASGRAYEQYF
v_call: TRBV7-8; d_call: .; clone_size: .; j_call: TRBJ2-7; cdr3_nt: TGTGCCAGCAGCCTTGGGGCTAGTGCAACCTACGAGCAGTACTTC; cdr3_aa: CASSLGASATYEQYF
v_call: TRBV11-2; d_call: .; clone_size: .; j_call: TRBJ2-3; cdr3_nt: TGTGCCAGCAGCTCCGGCACGAGCACAGATACGCAGTATTTT; cdr3_aa: CASSSGTSTDTQYF
v_call: TRBV7-9; d_call: TRBD2; clone_size: once; j_call: TRBJ2-7; cdr3_nt: TGTGCCAGCAGCTTAGTAACGGCTAGCGGGGGGATTTACGAGCAGTACTTC; cdr3_aa: CASSLVTASGGIYEQYF
v_call: TRBV5-1; d_call: .; clone_size: once; j_call: TRBJ1-6; cdr3_nt: TGCGCCAGCAAGTCCGGGCAAAATTCACCCCTCCACTTT; cdr3_aa: CASKSGQNSPLHF
v_call: TRBV2; d_call: .; clone_size: .; j_call: TRBJ1-5; cdr3_nt: TGTGCCAGCGCGGCCGACAGTTCAGGTCAGCCCCAGCATTTT; cdr3_aa: CASAADSSGQPQHF
v_call: TRBV5-4; d_call: TRBD2; clone_size: .; j_call: TRBJ2-3; cdr3_nt: TGTGCCAGCAGAGTAGGACTAGCGGGCACAGATACGCAGTATTTT; cdr3_aa: CASRVGLAGTDTQYF
v_call: TRBV10-3; d_call: TRBD2; clone_size: .; j_call: TRBJ2-7; cdr3_nt: TGTGCCATCAGGCCGGCTCGGGGGGTCTACGAGCAGTACTTC; cdr3_aa: CAIRPARGVYEQYF
v_call: TRBV7-2; d_call: TRBD2; clone_size: .; j_call: TRBJ2-2; cdr3_nt: TGTGCCAGCAGCTCAAATGTAGCGGGAGAGACCGGGGAGCTGTTTTTT; cdr3_aa: CASSSNVAGETGELFF
v_call: TRBV14; d_call: .; clone_size: few; j_call: TRBJ1-1; cdr3_nt: TGTGCCAGCAGCAACTCAAGAAACCCCACTGAAGCTTTCTTT; cdr3_aa: CASSNSRNPTEAFF
v_call: TRBV7-8; d_call: .; clone_size: .; j_call: TRBJ2-7; cdr3_nt: TGTGCCAGCAGCCCCCAGCGGAGCATGAGGTTGGATGAGCAGTACTTC; cdr3_aa: CASSPQRSMRLDEQYF
v_call: TRBV5-1; d_call: .; clone_size: .; j_call: TRBJ1-4; cdr3_nt: TGCGCCAGCAGCAGGACACGGGATAATGAAAAACTGTTTTTT; cdr3_aa: CASSRTRDNEKLFF
v_call: TRBV5-5; d_call: TRBD1; clone_size: .; j_call: TRBJ2-7; cdr3_nt: TGTGCCAGCAGACGACAGGGAAGCTCCTACGAGCAGTACTTC; cdr3_aa: CASRRQGSSYEQYF
v_call: TRBV7-2; d_call: .; clone_size: .; j_call: TRBJ1-1; cdr3_nt: TGTGCCAGCAGCACTACTGAAATTGGCCGACGGAGGTGGGAAGCTTTCTTT; cdr3_aa: CASSTTEIGRRRWEAFF
v_call: TRBV5-4; d_call: TRBD1; clone_size: .; j_call: TRBJ2-7; cdr3_nt: TGTGCCAGCAGCTTGGGAGGAGCAGGGGGCTCCTACGAGCAGTACTTC; cdr3_aa: CASSLGGAGGSYEQYF
v_call: TRBV5-1; d_call: TRBD1; clone_size: .; j_call: TRBJ2-5; cdr3_nt: TGCGCCAGCAGCACGGGACAGGGCGAAGAGACCCAGTACTTC; cdr3_aa: CASSTGQGEETQYF
v_call: TRBV7-8; d_call: .; clone_size: .; j_call: TRBJ2-1; cdr3_nt: TGTGCCAGCAGCTCAGGGTATCAGGGAATACAGTTCTTC; cdr3_aa: CASSSGYQGIQFF
v_call: TRBV19; d_call: TRBD1; clone_size: .; j_call: TRBJ2-1; cdr3_nt: TGTGCCAGTAGTCTCTCCCGGGACAGGGTCCACAATGAGCAGTTCTTC; cdr3_aa: CASSLSRDRVHNEQFF
v_call: TRBV4-1; d_call: .; clone_size: .; j_call: TRBJ2-5; cdr3_nt: TGCGCCAGCAGCCAAGATCCTTGGGGGCCAGAGACCCAGTACTTC; cdr3_aa: CASSQDPWGPETQYF
v_call: TRBV5-1; d_call: .; clone_size: .; j_call: TRBJ1-2; cdr3_nt: TGCGCCAGCAGCTTGGGAGAGGATGGCTACACCTTC; cdr3_aa: CASSLGEDGYTF
v_call: TRBV7-2; d_call: .; clone_size: .; j_call: TRBJ1-1; cdr3_nt: TGTGCCAGCAGCTCCCAGGGGAGGTACACTGAAGCTTTCTTT; cdr3_aa: CASSSQGRYTEAFF
v_call: TRBV2; d_call: .; clone_size: .; j_call: TRBJ1-3; cdr3_nt: TGTGCCAGCGAGAAAAAATGGGGGGGGCTGAGAAACACCATATATTTT; cdr3_aa: CASEKKWGGLRNTIYF
v_call: TRBV10-3; d_call: .; clone_size: .; j_call: TRBJ2-6; cdr3_nt: TGTGCCATCAGTCGGACTGAGGGTGCTTGGGCCAACGTCCTGACTTTC; cdr3_aa: CAISRTEGAWANVLTF
v_call: TRBV5-1; d_call: .; clone_size: .; j_call: TRBJ2-3; cdr3_nt: TGCGCCAGCAGCTTGGTTATCGGGACTAGCACAGATACGCAGTATTTT; cdr3_aa: CASSLVIGTSTDTQYF
v_call: TRBV19; d_call: .; clone_size: .; j_call: TRBJ1-2; cdr3_nt: TGTGCCAGTAGTGACCTTAACTATGGCTACACCTTC; cdr3_aa: CASSDLNYGYTF
v_call: TRBV27; d_call: TRBD1; clone_size: .; j_call: TRBJ2-5; cdr3_nt: TGTGCCAGCAGTACACCAGGACAGGGGGGGGACCAAGAGACCCAGTACTTC; cdr3_aa: CASSTPGQGGDQETQYF
v_call: TRBV6-5; d_call: .; clone_size: .; j_call: TRBJ1-4; cdr3_nt: TGTGCCAGCAGGGGGACTTTGGCGGGTGAAAAACTGTTTTTT; cdr3_aa: CASRGTLAGEKLFF
v_call: TRBV2; d_call: TRBD1; clone_size: .; j_call: TRBJ2-4; cdr3_nt: TGTGCCAGCAGTGTCGGGCAGGGGGTAAACATTCAGTACTTC; cdr3_aa: CASSVGQGVNIQYF
v_call: TRBV4-1; d_call: TRBD2; clone_size: .; j_call: TRBJ2-3; cdr3_nt: TGCGCCAGCAGCCAAGGACTAGCGGGATCAGATACGCAGTATTTT; cdr3_aa: CASSQGLAGSDTQYF
v_call: TRBV12-2; d_call: .; clone_size: .; j_call: TRBJ2-4; cdr3_nt: TGTGCAAGTCGCCGCCTCAAAAACCGGGAGAAGGAGCGGGAAAACATTCAGTACTTC; cdr3_aa: CASRRLKNREKERENIQYF
v_call: TRBV5-4; d_call: .; clone_size: .; j_call: TRBJ2-2; cdr3_nt: TGTGCCAGCAGTAGGGAAGACACCGGGGAGCTGTTTTTT; cdr3_aa: CASSREDTGELFF
v_call: TRBV4-3; d_call: TRBD2; clone_size: .; j_call: TRBJ2-7; cdr3_nt: TGCGCCAGCAGCCCCGGACTAGACCCCTACGAGCAGTACTTC; cdr3_aa: CASSPGLDPYEQYF
v_call: TRBV2; d_call: .; clone_size: .; j_call: TRBJ1-2; cdr3_nt: TGTGCCAGCACGGTCTTAAAAGGGGCAGGGCCCGGAGGCTACACCTTC; cdr3_aa: CASTVLKGAGPGGYTF